The 22 T cell receptor beta chains in this list originate from one sample, sequenced in a study of early T cells in non-severe SARS-CoV-2 infection. TCRdb re-analysed the 5' RACE reads in MiXCR, keeping a single row per CDR3 protein. The sample lists about 63,000 distinct CDR3 sequences; over 10% were seen once. Sequencing was done on a sample of whole blood. The receptors originated from an adult who was a healthcare worker with PCR-confirmed SARS-CoV-2 infection or an uninfected control (not recorded which).

Many counts were recorded for this clonotype. The chain links TRBV20-1 to TRBJ2-1; D remains unclear. Per germline, CDR1 DFQATT and CDR2 SNEGSKA (reference sequence). CDR3 size: 13 residues. V was pared by 0 bases and J by 12 bases, with 15 bases between. CDR3 residues: CSARDTLTSGQFF. CDR3 in DNA: TGCAGTGCTAGAGATACCCTCACGTCCGGGCAGTTCTTC.

This clonotype was seen ten or more times. The J gene is TRBJ2-2, the V gene TRBV5-1, with D possibly being TRBD2 (5 bases). V was cut by 1 base and J by 5 bases, with 9 bases left in between. Looked up from germline, CDR1 is SGHRS and CDR2 is YFSETQ. The CDR3 length is 14 residues. Here the CDR3 reads CASSLWEPTGELFF. In nucleotides, the CDR3 is TGCGCCAGCAGCTTGTGGGAGCCGACCGGGGAGCTGTTTTTT.

This clonotype has a count of ten or more. The gene calls are TRBV5-1 and TRBJ1-2; D is perhaps TRBD1 (5 bases). The CDR3 has 15 amino acids. The V end lost 0 bases, the J end lost 2 bases, and 11 bases lay between the germline ends. Germline V gene sequence: CDR1 SGHRS, CDR2 YFSETQ. The CDR3 nucleotides are TGCGCCAGCAGCTTGGAACCGGGGCGAAACTATGGCTACACCTTC. Its translation is CASSLEPGRNYGYTF.

This clonotype was recorded at least ten times. The chain joins TRBV5-1 to TRBJ1-4; D is perhaps TRBD1 (5 bases). Trimming cost V 5 bases and J 3 bases, with 14 bases left between them. The CDR3 has 15 residues. Per germline, CDR1 SGHRS and CDR2 YFSETQ. CDR3 DNA: TGCGCCAGCAGACAGGCCCTTGGGTCTAATGAAAAACTGTTTTTT. This encodes CASRQALGSNEKLFF.

The sample holds many counts of this clonotype. J is TRBJ1-4 and V is TRBV5-4, with D unclear. Trimming removed 1 base from V and 5 bases from J, with 6 bases in between. The CDR3 consists of 13 residues. Germline CDR1 reads SGHNT; CDR2 reads YYREEE (reference sequence). CDR3 amino acids: CASSLYGNEKLFF. The CDR3 DNA sequence: TGTGCCAGCAGCTTGTATGGAAATGAAAAACTGTTTTTT.

Ten or more counts support this clonotype. The chain links TRBV5-1 to TRBJ1-1; D call uncertain. CDR3 size: 15 residues. V was clipped by 0 bases and J by 1 base, with 10 bases between them. Germline values: CDR1 SGHRS, CDR2 YFSETQ. The DNA of the CDR3 is TGCGCCAGCAGCTTGGTAGGGTCGGGGAACACTGAAGCTTTCTTT. This encodes CASSLVGSGNTEAFF.

This clonotype was counted only a few times. This chain uses TRBV5-4 with TRBJ2-1; maybe TRBD1 (6 bases). V shed 3 bases and J shed 7 bases, with 11 bases lying between them. The CDR3 is 13 amino acids. Germline V lookup: CDR1 SGHNT, CDR2 YYREEE (reference sequence). The CDR3 nucleotides read TGTGCCAGCAGCTGGATCCAGGGGAATGAGCAGTTCTTC. Residues: CASSWIQGNEQFF.

This clonotype turned up a few times. V gene TRBV5-1 combines with J gene TRBJ2-7, with D unclear. The CDR3 contains 11 residues. Deletions cut 6 bases from V and 6 bases from J, with 10 bases between. Germline CDR1 and CDR2: SGHRS and YFSETQ. The CDR3 loop is CASIDGSEQYF. The CDR3 DNA follows: TGCGCCAGCATAGACGGGTCCGAGCAGTACTTC.

The chain is built from TRBV10-3 and TRBJ1-2; no clear D. Germline V gene lookup returns CDR1 ENHRY and CDR2 SYGVKD. The CDR3 runs to 11 residues. Deletions cut 3 bases from V and 5 bases from J, with 4 bases between. CDR3: CAISDQYGYTF. The DNA for the CDR3 is TGTGCCATCAGTGACCAGTATGGCTACACCTTC.

This clonotype occurred a few times. The rearrangement joins TRBV12-3 or TRBV12-4 to TRBJ1-3; 8 bases fit TRBD1. The J segment lost 3 bases and the V segment lost 7 bases, leaving 5 bases of the junction unmatched. There are 14 residues in the CDR3. The CDR3, as DNA: TGTGCCAGCATCTGGACAGGGAATGGAAACACCATATATTTT. Protein sequence: CASIWTGNGNTIYF.

This clonotype was seen at least ten times. This chain joins TRBV7-2 and TRBJ2-7; D call uncertain. Trimming removed 5 bases from V and 2 bases from J, with 16 bases in between. This CDR3 is 15 amino acids long. Germline assignment: CDR1 SGHTA and CDR2 FQGNSA. The CDR3 here is CASSNPDFLTYEQYF. CDR3 DNA: TGTGCCAGCAGCAACCCTGACTTCCTAACCTACGAGCAGTACTTC.

This clonotype was counted at least ten times. The V and J genes are TRBV7-3 and TRBJ2-3, with a tentative D call TRBD1 (7 bases). The CDR3 is made up of 15 amino acids. V lost 1 base, J lost 5 bases, and 13 bases lay in between. Germline V gene data show CDR1 as SGHTA and CDR2 as FQGTGA. CDR3 protein: CASSLIGQGGDTQYF. The CDR3 DNA reads as TGTGCCAGCAGCTTAATCGGGCAGGGGGGAGATACGCAGTATTTT.

About this clonotype itself: No DNA is shown, since the ends of the CDR3 on it are uncertain; the CDR3 is the one TCRdb lists. The chain employs TRBV7-9 and TRBJ2-5; TRBD1 was called by the table and not checked on the DNA. Germline CDR1 reads SEHNR; CDR2 reads FQNEAQ (reference sequence). The CDR3 spans 17 residues, counting both ends. CDR3 sequence: CASSHAGRGSFLETQYF.

The J gene is TRBJ1-3, the V gene TRBV5-1; D is unclear. This CDR3 has 15 amino acids. Trimming stripped 1 base from V and 0 bases from J, with 8 bases between. The germline V gene encodes CDR1 SGHRS and CDR2 YFSETQ. DNA of the CDR3: TGCGCCAGCAGCTTGCAAGCCGGCTCTGGAAACACCATATATTTT. Amino acid sequence: CASSLQAGSGNTIYF.

In its sample, this clonotype was seen a few times. The chain is built from TRBV5-1 and TRBJ2-7, with D perhaps being TRBD1 or TRBD2 (5 bases each). CDR1 is SGHRS and CDR2 is YFSETQ in the germline V gene. V lost 10 bases and J 0 bases, leaving 11 bases between the germline ends. The CDR3 has 12 residues. The CDR3 nucleotides are TGCGCCGGGGGTACAGGCTCCTACGAGCAGTACTTC. Protein: CAGGTGSYEQYF.

This clonotype was counted once. V is TRBV12-3 or TRBV12-4 and J is TRBJ1-3; D possibly corresponds to TRBD1 (5 bases). The CDR3 consists of 15 residues. Trimming shortened V by 5 bases and J by 0 bases, and 11 bases separated the two germline ends. The CDR3 spells CASSRGESSGNTIYF. The CDR3 region has the DNA TGTGCCAGCAGTCGAGGGGAGAGCTCTGGAAACACCATATATTTT.

The V and J genes are TRBV5-1 and TRBJ1-2, with D unclear. Germline values: CDR1 SGHRS, CDR2 YFSETQ. V gave up 0 bases and J gave up 1 base, with 4 bases separating them. This CDR3 has 13 amino acids. The CDR3 DNA reads TGCGCCAGCAGCTTGGTGGGTAACTATGGCTACACCTTC. Translation gives CASSLVGNYGYTF.

This clonotype was counted once. The chain couples TRBV10-3 to TRBJ2-1, with D possibly TRBD2 on 6 matching bases. CDR1 and CDR2 from the germline V gene are ENHRY and SYGVKD. The CDR3 is made up of 12 amino acids. The V end was cut by 4 bases, the J end by 10 bases, with 11 bases between. The CDR3 nucleotides are TGTGCCATCAGTGGGGGGGTTGGCGAGCAGTTCTTC. Amino acids: CAISGGVGEQFF.

This clonotype was observed at least ten times. The chain is built from TRBV7-9 and TRBJ1-5; no reliable D call. The CDR3 is 14 amino acids. The V gene lost 5 bases and the J gene lost 1 base, with 9 bases spanning the gap. Germline values: CDR1 SEHNR, CDR2 FQNEAQ (reference sequence). The CDR3 DNA reads as TGTGCCAGCAGCGCGGACGGGAGCAATCAGCCCCAGCATTTT. Its protein product is CASSADGSNQPQHF.

This clonotype came up a few times. The chain combines TRBV9 with TRBJ2-5, with 15 bases matching TRBD2. The length of the CDR3 is 16 residues. The germline V gene has CDR1 SGDLS and CDR2 YYNGEE. J was trimmed by 2 bases and V by 4 bases; bases with no gene match: 3. The CDR3 loop reads CASSPGLAGGQETQYF. The CDR3 nucleotides read TGTGCCAGCAGCCCAGGACTAGCGGGGGGGCAAGAGACCCAGTACTTC.

This clonotype was counted once. The J gene is TRBJ2-2, the V gene TRBV20-1; D perhaps matches TRBD1 (5 bases). In germline, CDR1 is DFQATT, CDR2 SNEGSKA (reference sequence). The length of the CDR3 is 13 residues. V was trimmed by 5 bases and J by 4 bases, leaving 11 bases between them. CDR3 in amino acids: CSAQPTATGELFF. The CDR3 nucleotides are TGCAGTGCTCAACCGACAGCCACCGGGGAGCTGTTTTTT.

The rearrangement uses TRBV5-1 and TRBJ2-2; no clear D gene. V lost 3 bases, J lost 3 bases, and 9 bases lay in between. This CDR3 is 14 amino acids long. Germline-derived CDR1 and CDR2 are SGHRS and YFSETQ. CDR3 sequence (DNA): TGCGCCAGCAGCTCCCCCCCCGACACCGGGGAGCTGTTTTTT. Translating it yields CASSSPPDTGELFF.